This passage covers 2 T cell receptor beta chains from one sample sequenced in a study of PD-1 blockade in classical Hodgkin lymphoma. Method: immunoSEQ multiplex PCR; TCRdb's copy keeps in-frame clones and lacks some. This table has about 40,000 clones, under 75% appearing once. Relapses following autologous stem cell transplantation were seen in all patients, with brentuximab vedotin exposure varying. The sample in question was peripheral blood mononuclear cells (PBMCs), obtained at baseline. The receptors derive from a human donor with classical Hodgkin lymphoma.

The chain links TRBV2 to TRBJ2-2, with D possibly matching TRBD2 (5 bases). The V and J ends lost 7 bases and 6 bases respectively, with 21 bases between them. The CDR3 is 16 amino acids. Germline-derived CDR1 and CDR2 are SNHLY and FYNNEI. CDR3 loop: CASKTDSRLPPGELFF. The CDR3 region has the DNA TGTGCCAGCAAGACGGACTCGCGCTTACCACCCGGGGAGCTGTTTTTT.

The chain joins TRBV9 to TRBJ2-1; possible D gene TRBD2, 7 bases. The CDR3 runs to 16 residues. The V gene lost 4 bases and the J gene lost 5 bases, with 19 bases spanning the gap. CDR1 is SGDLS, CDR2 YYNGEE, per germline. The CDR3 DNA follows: TGTGCCAGCAGCATTTCTGCTGGGGGGGGCGACAATGAGCAGTTCTTC. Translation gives CASSISAGGGDNEQFF.